Sequencing of this T cell receptor beta chain was carried out in a study of beta chain features in type 1 diabetes. Study-wide background: Healthy donors and patients showed comparable age, gender and cell yields.

There are 16 residues in the CDR3. Germline loops: CDR1 SEHNR, CDR2 FQNEAQ (reference sequence). V was clipped by 5 bases and J by 4 bases; unmatched bases: 12. This clone was found a few times. Its cognate antigen is unknown. What was sequenced were expressed TCRB transcripts, since all of the isolated RNA had been reverse transcribed. Assay: immunoSEQ multiplex PCR; the TCRdb copy retains only in-frame clones and omits some. The sample consists of roughly 260,000 clones, approximately 20% of them appearing once. Whole-study findings and limits: Possible PCR preference for shorter templates applied equally to patients and controls. Type 1 diabetes patients had TCRB CDR3s that were shorter (moderately but significantly so) in all four CD4+ subsets. Junctions at VDJ sites from type 1 diabetes patients had fewer insertions and more deletions.

Researchers reported sorting CD4+ naive, central memory, regulatory and stem cell-like memory cells via CD45RO/CCR7/CD25/CD127/CD95/CD27. This sequence was found in a woman in her thirties or forties with type 1 diabetes. This chain links TRBV7-9 with TRBJ2-7, with TRBD1 matching over 9 bases. Input material: naive CD4+ T cells from blood. As DNA, the CDR3 is TGTGCCAGCAGCCATACTCCGGGACAGGGACAATACGAGCAGTACTTC. It yields the protein CASSHTPGQGQYEQYF.